This entry features one TCR beta chain sequence. These data come from a study of blood T cell repertoires in COVID-19. Study summary: COVID-19 samples, acute and convalescent, were from the United States, Italy and Spain.

The CDR3 is 14 amino acids. From germline, CDR1 is SGHNT and CDR2 YYREEE (reference sequence). V was clipped by 4 bases and J by 5 bases; unmatched bases: 4. TCRdb's copy holds only in-frame clones and misses some; the assay was immunoSEQ multiplex PCR. The profile shows around 60,000 clones, roughly 89% of them singletons. This rearrangement joins TRBV5-4 to TRBJ2-5, with 11 bases aligning to TRBD2. The TCR sequence derives from a man aged 60 to 69 with active COVID-19. Sequencing was carried out using peripheral blood. CDR3 amino acids: CASSLAGGGETQYF. CDR3 sequence (DNA): TGTGCCAGCAGCCTAGCGGGAGGTGGGGAGACCCAGTACTTC.